The 2 T cell receptor beta chains in this list originate from one sample, sequenced in a study of regulatory T cells in long-lasting Graves disease. The time point denotes: newly diagnosed GD, antithyroid drugs for less than 3 months. Isolated PBMC RNA provided the starting material for the TCR library. Building the TCR beta libraries relied on iRepertoire HTBI primers, and CDR3 regions underwent Arm-PCR. From the multiplex PCR reads, TCRdb called clonotypes with MiXCR, one entry per CDR3 protein. The data show hundreds of thousands of distinct CDR3 sequences, about 16% seen once. This same sample was also taken into another study, of T cells in Graves' hyperthyroidism and ophthalmopathy.

Sequencing was performed on peripheral blood mononuclear cells (PBMCs), taken at new diagnosis, from a patient treated with antithyroid drugs. Source of these receptors: a woman aged 35-65 years with Graves disease.

In its sample, this clonotype was seen a few times. The genes are TRBV5-6 and TRBJ1-5; D is possibly TRBD1 (5 bases). The germline V gene has CDR1 SGHDT and CDR2 YYEEEE. With 4 bases removed from V and 9 bases from J, the gap between germline ends came to 14 bases. This CDR3 comprises 13 residues. Here the CDR3 reads CASSLKQERPQHF. CDR3 in DNA: TGTGCCAGCAGCCTAAAACAGGAGAGGCCCCAGCATTTT.

The chain carries TRBV27 and TRBJ2-2; D is possibly TRBD2 (6 bases). Trimming removed 2 bases from V and 4 bases from J, with 8 bases in between. The CDR3 spans 14 residues. Looked up from germline, CDR1 is MNHEY and CDR2 is SMNVEV (reference sequence). The CDR3 sequence is CASSLAGPTGELFF. DNA of the CDR3: TGTGCCAGCAGTTTAGCGGGGCCCACCGGGGAGCTGTTTTTT.